These T cell receptor beta chains were read from a single sample in a study of cytomegalovirus exposure and HLA in healthy donors. Profiled with immunoSEQ multiplex PCR; TCRdb holds only in-frame clones, not every one. The table includes 170,000 or so clones, 84% detected once. Sequenced material: PBMCs. These receptors all stem from a boy between 2 and 10 years old in good health and CMV-seronegative. Each CDR3 is given with its conserved first and last residue. The order of the fields is clone size, J gene, V gene, D gene, CDR3 DNA, CDR3 protein. The D gene is left open where the match is weak. Part of the rows lack a size; the others show once, few, many or a class for expanded clones.

- TRBJ2-2 TRBV27 - TGTGCCAGCAGACAGGGTTCCGGGGAGCTGTTTTTT CASRQGSGELFF
- TRBJ1-5 TRBV12-5 TRBD1 TGTGCTAGTGGTTCGTGGGGACAGGGCACCGATCAGCCCCAGCATTTT CASGSWGQGTDQPQHF
once TRBJ2-5 TRBV15 - TGTGCCACCAGCAGAGATCCGCAGGGGCAAGAGACCCAGTACTTC CATSRDPQGQETQYF
few TRBJ1-1 TRBV2 TRBD1 TGTGCCAGCAGGGGACAGACGAACACTGAAGCTTTCTTT CASRGQTNTEAFF
- TRBJ2-7 TRBV5-4 TRBD2 TGTGCCAGCAGCTGGAAAGCGGGAGTCACCTACGAGCAGTACTTC CASSWKAGVTYEQYF
- TRBJ1-1 TRBV5-1 - TGCGCCAGCAGCACACAGGCGAACACTGAAGCTTTCTTT CASSTQANTEAFF
- TRBJ1-5 TRBV28 TRBD1 TGTGCCAGCATTCGGGGGACAGGCCAACAGCCCCAGCATTTT CASIRGTGQQPQHF
- TRBJ2-5 TRBV18 - TGTGCCAGCTCTCTAGGTGCCGACGGGGAGACCCAGTACTTC CASSLGADGETQYF
- TRBJ2-7 TRBV7-8 TRBD2 TGTGCCAGCAGCTTAGGAGCGGGAGGCCCCTACGAGCAGTACTTC CASSLGAGGPYEQYF
- TRBJ2-1 TRBV14 TRBD2 TGTGCCAGCAGCCCAGGCGGGAGGGGGTACAATGAGCAGTTCTTC CASSPGGRGYNEQFF
- TRBJ1-2 TRBV5-1 - TGCGCCAGCAGCTTGGTCGGAGACTATGGCTACACCTTC CASSLVGDYGYTF
- TRBJ1-2 TRBV9 - TGTGCCAGCAGCGTAGTTAGTAACTATGGCTACACCTTC CASSVVSNYGYTF
- TRBJ2-1 TRBV7-2 TRBD2 TGTGCCAGCAGCTTCCCGGGGCGGGAGGGGTCCAATGAGCAGTTCTTC CASSFPGREGSNEQFF
- TRBJ2-7 TRBV5-1 TRBD1 TGCGCCAGCAGCCACCGGGACAGGGTATACGAGCAGTACTTC CASSHRDRVYEQYF
- TRBJ2-1 TRBV27 - TGTGCCAGCAGTTCAGGGGTTCCCTACAATGAGCAGTTCTTC CASSSGVPYNEQFF
- TRBJ2-2 TRBV6-5 - TGTGCCAGCACCTCACAAACCTACACCGGGGAGCTGTTTTTT CASTSQTYTGELFF
- TRBJ1-4 TRBV4-1 - TGCGCCAGCAGCCAAGTTGGAGGGTGGGAGAATGAAAAACTGTTTTTT CASSQVGGWENEKLFF
- TRBJ1-4 TRBV5-1 TRBD1 TGCGCCAGCAGCCCCGGGACAGGGAGTGAAAAACTGTTTTTT CASSPGTGSEKLFF
- TRBJ2-7 TRBV28 TRBD2 TGTGCCAGCAGGGGTGCGGGAGGGTCCTACGAGCAGTACTTC CASRGAGGSYEQYF
- TRBJ2-7 TRBV10-3 TRBD1 TGTGCCATCAGTGATAGACAGGGCACCTACGAGCAGTACTTC CAISDRQGTYEQYF
- TRBJ2-3 TRBV11-3 - TGTGCCAGCAGCCCGGGTCTCACAGATACGCAGTATTTT CASSPGLTDTQYF
- TRBJ2-1 TRBV28 TRBD2 TGTGCCAGCAGTTTACCCCCCGGGGCGGGAGACTACAATGAGCAGTTCTTC CASSLPPGAGDYNEQFF
- TRBJ2-5 TRBV7-2 TRBD2 TGTGCCAGCAGCTTAGTACCCCTCGGACTAGCGGGTTTGCAAGAGACCCAGTACTTC CASSLVPLGLAGLQETQYF
- TRBJ2-7 TRBV27 TRBD1 TGTGCCAGCAGTCCCGGGACAGAGACCTACGAGCAGTACTTC CASSPGTETYEQYF
- TRBJ2-1 TRBV28 TRBD1 TGTGCCAGCAGTTTTTCACAGGGGTGGTACAATGAGCAGTTCTTC CASSFSQGWYNEQFF
- TRBJ1-2 TRBV29-1 - TGCAGCGTTGGGCAGGGTCCTTATGGCTACACCTTC CSVGQGPYGYTF
- TRBJ1-5 TRBV27 - TGTGCCAGCAGTTCCGGGGGTGGGGGTCAGCCCCAGCATTTT CASSSGGGGQPQHF
- TRBJ2-7 TRBV6-1 TRBD1 TGTGCCAGCAGTGACCCCGGGACAGAGAGCTCCTACGAGCAGTACTTC CASSDPGTESSYEQYF
- TRBJ2-3 TRBV5-1 - TGCGCCAGCAGCTTCCGGGACTCAAGTAGCACAGATACGCAGTATTTT CASSFRDSSSTDTQYF
- TRBJ2-3 TRBV5-1 TRBD2 TGCGCCAGCAGCCCACTCGAGCGGGAGCTTACAGATACGCAGTATTTT CASSPLERELTDTQYF
- TRBJ1-2 TRBV7-9 TRBD1 TGTGCCAGCAGCTTCGAAAAGGGACAGCCCGACTATGGCTACACCTTC CASSFEKGQPDYGYTF
- TRBJ2-1 TRBV2 TRBD2 TGTGCCAGCAGTGAAGCGAGTTCGGGTATGCCGGGACTAGCGGACAATGAGCAGTTCTTC CASSEASSGMPGLADNEQFF
- TRBJ2-7 TRBV7-9 - TGTGCCAGCAGCTTACTAGCGCACGAGCAGTACTTC CASSLLAHEQYF
once TRBJ2-3 TRBV4-1 - TGCGCCAGCAGCCAAGAAATAATGGCCACAGATACGCAGTATTTT CASSQEIMATDTQYF
- TRBJ2-7 TRBV5-1 - TGCGCCAGCCAAGACAGTCGGTCGTCCTACGAGCAGTACTTC CASQDSRSSYEQYF
- TRBJ1-2 TRBV28 TRBD1 TGTGCCAGCACCCCCCCCGGGACAGGGCTCTATGGCTACACCTTC CASTPPGTGLYGYTF
once TRBJ2-7 TRBV18 - TGTGCCAGCTGTGGGGGGAGAGGCGTGGGGTACGAGCAGTACTTC CASCGGRGVGYEQYF
- TRBJ1-1 TRBV27 - TGTGCCAGCAGTCAACAAATGAACACTGAAGCTTTCTTT CASSQQMNTEAFF